Given below is one T cell receptor (beta chain) in context. As yet, its antigen is unknown. This CDR3 is built from 14 residues. From germline, CDR1 is SGHTA and CDR2 FQGTGA. V lost 3 bases, J lost 1 base, and 9 bases lay in between. Naive CD8 isolation took CD45RO-negative cells positively selected for CCR7 and excluded terminally differentiated effector memory CD45RA+ cells. Assay used: immunoSEQ multiplex PCR; TCRdb lists only in-frame clones, some missing. The sample lists about 2,200,000 clones, roughly 91% occurring once. This entry is derived from a study of shared clonotypes between healthy human individuals. Broader study findings: Estimated richness was generally greater in naive than memory subsets.

The chain links TRBV7-3 to TRBJ1-1; D uncertain. Sequenced sample: naive CD8+ T cells from PBMCs. The sequence was obtained from a man between 18 and 29 years old in good health. Some clones in this sample may be carry-over from other donors' samples. The CDR3 reads CASSFTVGNTEAFF. CDR3 sequence (DNA): TGTGCCAGCAGCTTTACAGTAGGGAACACTGAAGCTTTCTTT.